This T cell receptor beta chain was recorded in a study of blood T cells in healthy people across ages. Points on this clonotype: Germline and junction disagree at one end, which may indicate a read error.

Germline loops: CDR1 SQVTM, CDR2 ANQGSEA. The CDR3 spans 14 residues. A sample-barcoded 5' primer and a J-beta primer mix were used in a second PCR of about 7 to 12 cycles. TCRdb analysed the 5' RACE reads with MiXCR anew, one entry per CDR3 protein. The sample shows approximately 780,000 distinct CDR3 sequences, about a quarter of them seen only once. The data also belong to a second study, concerning T cells of mothers and their children.

The sequencing sample was made of blood. The chain carries TRBV29-1 and TRBJ2-6; D is ambiguous. This TCR was recovered from a boy younger than 18 in good health. CDR3 residues: CSPESFSGTNVLTF. For the CDR3, the DNA is TGCAGCCCTGAGTCCTTCTCTGGGACCAACGTCCTGACTTTC.